The table lists the clone carrying this TCR beta chain with many counts. The read comes to an end 3 residues before the CDR3 does, leaving the germline J gene to fill in the end. The data derive from a study of T cell clonality in common variable immunodeficiency. J was trimmed by 4 bases and V by 6 bases; bases with no gene match: 8. The CDR3 is 15 residues long. Generated by immunoSEQ multiplex PCR, the TCRdb table keeps only in-frame clones and is missing some. The table lists about 40,000 clones, with no singletons. This clonotype originated in a person aged 18-69 years in good health. The sample comprised peripheral blood mononuclear cells. J is TRBJ2-1 and V is TRBV12-3 or TRBV12-4; 8 positions agree with TRBD1. The CDR3 DNA, read in part, is TGTGCCAGCAGCGACAGGACAGGGTTTTACAATGAG. It codes for CASSDRTGFYNE. The entire CDR3 is CASSDRTGFYNEQFF.